This passage covers 22 T cell receptor beta chains from one sample sequenced in a study of blood T cell repertoires in COVID-19. Clones were sequenced by immunoSEQ multiplex PCR, and TCRdb holds only the in-frame ones, with some missing. The sample contains about 110,000 clones, approximately 85% of which appear only once. The sample was peripheral blood. These receptors originate from a human donor in a cohort sampled during active COVID-19.

This clone has a handful of counts. The chain uses TRBV27 and TRBJ1-6; D is unresolved. Deletions cut 3 bases from V and 7 bases from J, with 10 bases between. Germline-derived CDR1 and CDR2 are MNHEY and SMNVEV (reference sequence). The CDR3 covers 14 residues. The CDR3 spells CASSFISRNSPLHF. The DNA for the CDR3 is TGTGCCAGCAGTTTTATAAGCCGGAATTCACCCCTCCACTTT.

The V call is TRBV30, the J call TRBJ1-3; possibly TRBD1 for D (6 bases). This CDR3 has 14 amino acids. Germline values: CDR1 GTSNPN, CDR2 SVGIG (reference sequence). V lost 4 bases, J lost 2 bases, and 12 bases lay in between. The DNA of the CDR3 is TGTGCCTGGACCCAGAGACAGGCTGGAAACACCATATATTTT. Amino acids: CAWTQRQAGNTIYF.

This rearrangement joins TRBV5-1 to TRBJ2-5; D possibly corresponds to TRBD1 (5 bases). CDR3 length equals 15 residues. Germline V lookup: CDR1 SGHRS, CDR2 YFSETQ. V gave up 4 bases and J gave up 1 base, with 14 bases separating them. The CDR3 DNA is TGCGCCAGCAGCACTTCTGGCAGGGTCCAAGAGACCCAGTACTTC. As protein: CASSTSGRVQETQYF.

This rearrangement joins TRBV3-1 (or the pseudogene TRBV3-2) to TRBJ1-5, with no clear D. The CDR3 is 14 amino acids. The V end was cut by 0 bases, the J end by 7 bases, with 10 bases between. The germline gives CDR1 LGHDT, CDR2 YNNKEL (reference sequence). The CDR3 loop reads CASSQEGPRQPQHF. The CDR3 region has the DNA TGTGCCAGCAGCCAAGAGGGCCCAAGGCAGCCCCAGCATTTT.

This chain joins TRBV5-5 and TRBJ2-7, with D maybe TRBD2 (5 bases). The V end was cut by 0 bases, the J end by 2 bases, with 15 bases between. The CDR3 totals 16 residues. The germline gives CDR1 SGHKS, CDR2 YYEKEE (reference sequence). The CDR3 DNA sequence: TGTGCCAGCAGCTTGGGGGGAGAGCCTACCGCCTACGAGCAGTACTTC. Encoded protein: CASSLGGEPTAYEQYF. Variable domain in full (rest from reference TRBV5-5 and TRBJ2-7): DAGVTQSPTHLIKTRGQQVTLRCSPISGHKSVSWYQQVLGQGPQFIFQYYEKEERGRGNFPDRFSARQFPNYSSELNVNALLLGDSALYLCASSLGGEPTAYEQYFGPGTRLTVT.

This clone has just one count. This chain uses TRBV7-3 with TRBJ2-7; 14 bases match TRBD2. The V gene end was trimmed by 3 bases and the J gene end by 2 bases; junction bases not matched to a gene: 6. The CDR3 runs to 17 residues. Germline V lookup: CDR1 SGHTA, CDR2 FQGTGA. The CDR3 bases are TGTGCCAGCAGCTTCGGGACTAGCGGGGGCCGAACCTACGAGCAGTACTTC. Protein sequence: CASSFGTSGGRTYEQYF. Variable domain in full (rest from reference TRBV7-3 and TRBJ2-7): GAGVSQTPSNKVTEKGKYVELRCDPISGHTALYWYRQSLGQGPEFLIYFQGTGAADDSGLPNDRFFAVRPEGSVSTLKIQRTERGDSAVYLCASSFGTSGGRTYEQYFGPGTRLTVT.

This clone has just a few counts. The chain combines TRBV5-1 with TRBJ2-2, with TRBD1 matching 7 bases. V lost 4 bases to trimming and J lost 0 bases; unmatched junction nucleotides: 6. The length of the CDR3 is 16 residues. Germline V gives CDR1 SGHRS, CDR2 YFSETQ. CDR3 loop: CASSIGTATNTGELFF. The CDR3 coding sequence is TGCGCCAGCAGCATCGGGACAGCTACGAACACCGGGGAGCTGTTTTTT. The variable domain in full, with the rest retrieved from reference TRBV5-1 and TRBJ2-2, is KAGVTQTPRYLIKTRGQQVTLSCSPISGHRSVSWYQQTPGQGLQFLFEYFSETQRNKGNFPGRFSGRQFSNSRSEMNVSTLELGDSALYLCASSIGTATNTGELFFGEGSRLTVL.

The rearrangement joins TRBV4-2 to TRBJ2-1; no definite D call. The CDR3 consists of 14 residues. Germline V lookup: CDR1 LGHNA, CDR2 YNFKEQ. Trimming shortened V by 1 base and J by 5 bases, and 9 bases separated the two germline ends. CDR3 bases: TGTGCCAGCAGCCAAGTGGGTCAGGACAATGAGCAGTTCTTC. Protein: CASSQVGQDNEQFF.

The V call is TRBV4-1, the J call TRBJ2-7, with unresolved D. Germline CDR1 is MGHRA and CDR2 is YSYEKL. The CDR3 contains 13 residues. Between the trimmed V and J ends, which lost 2 bases and 3 bases, there was a span of 8 bases. The CDR3 DNA sequence: TGCGCCAGCAGCCAATCCAACAGCTACGAGCAGTACTTC. Encoded protein: CASSQSNSYEQYF.

The V gene is TRBV6-5, the J gene TRBJ2-7, with 7 bases fitting TRBD2. The CDR3 contains 13 residues. With 6 bases clipped from V and 2 bases from J, the junction kept 4 bases outside the gene matches. Germline lookup yields CDR1 MNHEY and CDR2 SVGAGI. CDR3 sequence: CASRRGGPYEQYF. The CDR3 DNA sequence: TGTGCCAGCAGACGCGGGGGTCCCTACGAGCAGTACTTC.

The V call is TRBV7-2, the J call TRBJ2-5; D is perhaps TRBD2 (6 bases). CDR3 length equals 16 residues. Germline V gene data show CDR1 as SGHTA and CDR2 as FQGNSA. Trimming took off 4 bases at V and 4 bases at J, with 19 bases between the two ends. The CDR3 coding sequence is TGTGCCAGCAGCTCCGGTTGGGGGGAACTCCTAGAGACCCAGTACTTC. Protein product: CASSSGWGELLETQYF.

The chain combines TRBV5-5 with TRBJ1-1, with 9 bases aligning to TRBD1. Trimming cost V 4 bases and J 6 bases; bases outside gene matches: 7. CDR3 size: 14 residues. Germline V gene data show CDR1 as SGHKS and CDR2 as YYEKEE (reference sequence). CDR3 in amino acids: CASSPGTGWSEAFF. The CDR3 nucleotides are TGTGCCAGCAGCCCGGGGACAGGGTGGTCTGAAGCTTTCTTT.

The genes are TRBV5-4 and TRBJ1-1; D gene uncertain. The CDR3 contains 14 residues. Deletions cut 4 bases from V and 5 bases from J, with 15 bases between. CDR1 is SGHNT and CDR2 is YYREEE in the germline V gene (reference sequence). The CDR3: CASSPRIGETEAFF. The CDR3 DNA reads TGTGCCAGCAGCCCCCGGATCGGGGAGACTGAAGCTTTCTTT.

The chain combines TRBV14 with TRBJ2-5; possibly TRBD1 for D (5 bases). In germline, CDR1 is SGHDN, CDR2 FVKESK. The CDR3 is 14 residues long. V lost 3 bases, J lost 7 bases, and 15 bases lay in between. CDR3 sequence: CASSHQELTATQYF. In nucleotides, the CDR3 is TGTGCCAGCAGCCATCAAGAGCTGACAGCGACCCAGTACTTC.

The rearrangement links TRBV7-3 to TRBJ2-3; 10 nucleotides agree with TRBD1. V lost 5 bases to trimming and J lost 5 bases; unmatched junction nucleotides: 13. The CDR3 extends over 17 amino acids. From germline, CDR1 is SGHTA and CDR2 FQGTGA. The DNA of the CDR3 is TGTGCCAGCAGCCGCAACGCCCCGACAGGGGGCCAAGATACGCAGTATTTT. Encoded protein: CASSRNAPTGGQDTQYF.

CDR3 coding DNA: TGCGCCAGCAGAAAGGGGAGGGGGAATCAAGAGACCCAGTACTTC. Translating gives CASRKGRGNQETQYF. This rearrangement joins TRBV5-1 to TRBJ2-5; TRBD2 might be the D (7 bases). The CDR3 spans 15 residues. Germline loops: CDR1 SGHRS, CDR2 YFSETQ. With 5 bases removed from V and 2 bases from J, the gap between germline ends came to 16 bases.

This clone was picked up a small number of times. The chain employs TRBV27 and TRBJ1-5, with TRBD1 as a possible D gene (5 bases). Trimming stripped 1 base from V and 4 bases from J, with 14 bases between. The germline V gene encodes CDR1 MNHEY and CDR2 SMNVEV (reference sequence). The CDR3 sequence is 16 residues long. CDR3 bases: TGTGCCAGCAGTTTATTGACAGCCATGGGGAATCAGCCCCAGCATTTT. This codes for CASSLLTAMGNQPQHF.

This rearrangement joins TRBV19 to TRBJ2-5; possible D gene TRBD1, 7 bases. This CDR3 has 15 residues. V dropped 5 bases and J dropped 2 bases, with 15 bases sitting between them. Germline CDR1 reads LNHDA; CDR2 reads SQIVND (reference sequence). CDR3 DNA sequence: TGTGCCAGTAGTGATCTGCAGGGGGGACAAGAGACCCAGTACTTC. It translates to CASSDLQGGQETQYF. Looking up the rest from reference TRBV19 and TRBJ2-5 gives the full variable domain: DGGITQSPKYLFRKEGQNVTLSCEQNLNHDAMYWYRQDPGQGLRLIYYSQIVNDFQKGDIAEGYSVSREKKESFPLTVTSAQKNPTAFYLCASSDLQGGQETQYFGPGTRLLVL.

The chain employs TRBV12-3 or TRBV12-4 and TRBJ1-2; no clear D gene. Trimming left V 6 bases short and J 5 bases short, with 13 bases between. The CDR3 has 13 amino acids. CDR3 bases: TGTGCCAGCAGCCCCGGGGAAAGATATGGCTACACCTTC. Its translation: CASSPGERYGYTF.

V gene TRBV5-1 combines with J gene TRBJ1-1; no firm D call. This CDR3 has 15 residues. The germline V and J ends were trimmed by 0 bases and 6 bases, with 15 bases remaining between them. CDR1 SGHRS and CDR2 YFSETQ come from the germline V gene. The DNA for the CDR3 is TGCGCCAGCAGCTTGGTTTCAGGAATAATGTCTGAAGCTTTCTTT. As protein: CASSLVSGIMSEAFF.

This chain links TRBV20-1 with TRBJ1-5; D is uncertain. This CDR3 is 14 amino acids long. Trimming cost V 3 bases and J 3 bases, with 12 bases left between them. CDR1 DFQATT and CDR2 SNEGSKA come from the germline V gene (reference sequence). The DNA of the CDR3 is TGCAGTGCTAGTGCTTTTGGACTCAATCAGCCCCAGCATTTT. This gives the protein CSASAFGLNQPQHF.

J is TRBJ2-5 and V is TRBV5-1, with D perhaps matching TRBD2 (5 bases). The CDR3 length is 17 residues. Per germline, CDR1 SGHRS and CDR2 YFSETQ. The V gene lost 3 bases and the J gene lost 4 bases, with 22 bases spanning the gap. The CDR3 here is CASSSARGGPLGETQYF. The CDR3, as DNA: TGCGCCAGCAGCTCGGCTCGTGGAGGCCCCCTCGGAGAGACCCAGTACTTC.